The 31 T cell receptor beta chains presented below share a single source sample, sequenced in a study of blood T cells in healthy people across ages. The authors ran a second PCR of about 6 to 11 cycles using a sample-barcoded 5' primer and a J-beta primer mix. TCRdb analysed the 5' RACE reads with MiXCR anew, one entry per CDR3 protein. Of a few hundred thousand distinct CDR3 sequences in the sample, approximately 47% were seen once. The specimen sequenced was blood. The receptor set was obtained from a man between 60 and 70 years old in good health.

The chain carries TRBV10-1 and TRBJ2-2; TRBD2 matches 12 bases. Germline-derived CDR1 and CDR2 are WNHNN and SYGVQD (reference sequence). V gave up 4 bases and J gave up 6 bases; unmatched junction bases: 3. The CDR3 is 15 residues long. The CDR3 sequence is CASSAASGRAGELFF. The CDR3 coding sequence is TGCGCCAGCAGTGCGGCTAGCGGGAGGGCCGGGGAGCTGTTTTTT.

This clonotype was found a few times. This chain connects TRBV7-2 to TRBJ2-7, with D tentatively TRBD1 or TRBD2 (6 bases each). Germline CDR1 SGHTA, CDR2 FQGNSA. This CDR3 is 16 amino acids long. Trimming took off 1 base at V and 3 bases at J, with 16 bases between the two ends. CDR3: CASSLGRGRADYEQYF. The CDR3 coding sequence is TGTGCCAGCAGCTTAGGACGGGGGCGGGCCGACTACGAGCAGTACTTC.

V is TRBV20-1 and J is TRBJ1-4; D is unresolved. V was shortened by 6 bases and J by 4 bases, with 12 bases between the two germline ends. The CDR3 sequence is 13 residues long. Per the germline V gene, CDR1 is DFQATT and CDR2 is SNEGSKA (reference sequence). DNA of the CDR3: TGCAGTGCCATTCCGGGAGATAATGAAAAACTGTTTTTT. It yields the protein CSAIPGDNEKLFF.

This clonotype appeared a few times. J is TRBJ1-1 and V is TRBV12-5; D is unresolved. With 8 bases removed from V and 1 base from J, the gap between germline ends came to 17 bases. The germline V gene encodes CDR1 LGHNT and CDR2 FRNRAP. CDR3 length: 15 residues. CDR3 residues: CASCYPEAANTEAFF. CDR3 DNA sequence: TGTGCTAGTTGCTACCCGGAGGCGGCGAACACTGAAGCTTTCTTT.

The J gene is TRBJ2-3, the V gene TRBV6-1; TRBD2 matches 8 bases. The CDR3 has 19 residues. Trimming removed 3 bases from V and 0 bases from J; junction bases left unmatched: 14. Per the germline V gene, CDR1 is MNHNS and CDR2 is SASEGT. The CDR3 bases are TGTGCCAGCAGTGAGCGCTGGCGAACGGGGGGGCCAAGCACAGATACGCAGTATTTT. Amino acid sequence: CASSERWRTGGPSTDTQYF.

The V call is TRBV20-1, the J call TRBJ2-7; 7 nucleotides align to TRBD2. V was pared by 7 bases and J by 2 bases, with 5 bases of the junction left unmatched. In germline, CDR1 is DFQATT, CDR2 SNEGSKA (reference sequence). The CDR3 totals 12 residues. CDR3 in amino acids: CSVAGPTYEQYF. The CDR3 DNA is TGCAGTGTAGCGGGTCCTACCTACGAGCAGTACTTC.

The CDR3 sequence: CASSLPGRGVKNIQYF. In DNA form, the CDR3 reads TGCGCCAGCAGCTTACCGGGACGGGGGGTCAAAAACATTCAGTACTTC. The chain couples TRBV5-1 to TRBJ2-4; 7 bases align to TRBD2. CDR3 length: 16 residues. Germline assignment: CDR1 SGHRS and CDR2 YFSETQ. The V and J ends lost 2 bases and 3 bases, in that order; junction bases with no gene match: 8. The full variable domain, in which reference TRBV5-1 and TRBJ2-4 provide the parts outside the CDR3, is KAGVTQTPRYLIKTRGQQVTLSCSPISGHRSVSWYQQTPGQGLQFLFEYFSETQRNKGNFPGRFSGRQFSNSRSEMNVSTLELGDSALYLCASSLPGRGVKNIQYFGAGTRLSVL.

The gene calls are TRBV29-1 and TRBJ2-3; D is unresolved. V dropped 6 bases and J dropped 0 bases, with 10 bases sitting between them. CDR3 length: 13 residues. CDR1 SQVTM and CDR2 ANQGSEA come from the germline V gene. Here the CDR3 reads CSVTGPSTDTQYF. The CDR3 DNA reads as TGCAGCGTGACCGGGCCGAGCACAGATACGCAGTATTTT.

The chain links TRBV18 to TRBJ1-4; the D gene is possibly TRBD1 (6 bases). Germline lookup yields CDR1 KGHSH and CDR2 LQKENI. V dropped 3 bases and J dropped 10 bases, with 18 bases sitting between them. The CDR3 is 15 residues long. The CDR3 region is CASSPPRGAFVKLFF. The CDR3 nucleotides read TGTGCCAGCTCACCGCCCAGGGGAGCCTTTGTAAAACTGTTTTTT.

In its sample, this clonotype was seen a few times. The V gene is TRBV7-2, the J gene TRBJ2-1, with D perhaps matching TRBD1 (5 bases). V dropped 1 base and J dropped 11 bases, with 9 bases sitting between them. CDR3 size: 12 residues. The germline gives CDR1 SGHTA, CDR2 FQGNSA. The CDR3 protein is CASSLDVGQQFF. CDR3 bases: TGTGCCAGCAGCTTAGATGTGGGGCAGCAGTTCTTC.

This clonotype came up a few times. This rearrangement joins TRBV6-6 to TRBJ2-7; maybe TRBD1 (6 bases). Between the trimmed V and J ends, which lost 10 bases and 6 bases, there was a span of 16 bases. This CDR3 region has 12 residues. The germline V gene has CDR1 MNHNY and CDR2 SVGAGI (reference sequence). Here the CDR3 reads CATEVGRGEQYF. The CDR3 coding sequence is TGTGCCACCGAAGTAGGCAGGGGCGAGCAGTACTTC.

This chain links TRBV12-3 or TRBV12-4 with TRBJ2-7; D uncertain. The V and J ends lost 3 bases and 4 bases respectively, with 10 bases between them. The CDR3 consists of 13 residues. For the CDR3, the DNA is TGTGCCAGCAGTTTGGGGTGGGAATACGAGCAGTACTTC. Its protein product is CASSLGWEYEQYF.

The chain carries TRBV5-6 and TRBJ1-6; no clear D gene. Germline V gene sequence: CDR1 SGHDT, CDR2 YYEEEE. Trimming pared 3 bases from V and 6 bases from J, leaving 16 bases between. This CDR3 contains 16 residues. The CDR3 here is CASSSGPRASNSPLHF. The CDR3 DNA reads TGTGCCAGCAGCTCCGGGCCCCGGGCGTCTAATTCACCCCTCCACTTT.

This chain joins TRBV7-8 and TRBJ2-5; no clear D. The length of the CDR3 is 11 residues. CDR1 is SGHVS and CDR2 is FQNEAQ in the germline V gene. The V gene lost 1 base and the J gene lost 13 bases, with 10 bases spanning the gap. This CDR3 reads CASSLGSGTYF. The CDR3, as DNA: TGTGCCAGCAGCTTAGGGAGTGGAACGTACTTC.

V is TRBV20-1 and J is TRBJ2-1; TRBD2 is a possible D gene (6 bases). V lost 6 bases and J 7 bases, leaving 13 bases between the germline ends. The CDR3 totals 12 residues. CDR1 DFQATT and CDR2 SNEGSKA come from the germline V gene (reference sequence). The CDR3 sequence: CSARDHLNEQFF. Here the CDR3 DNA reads TGCAGTGCGCGGGACCACCTTAATGAGCAGTTCTTC.

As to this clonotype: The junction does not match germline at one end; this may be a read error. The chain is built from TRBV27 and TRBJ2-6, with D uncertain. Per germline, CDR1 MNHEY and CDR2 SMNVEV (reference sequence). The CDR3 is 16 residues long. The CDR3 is CASSAKPRAGVNVLTF. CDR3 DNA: TGTGCCAGCAGTGCAAAGCCCCGCGCTGGGGTCAACGTCCTGACTTTC.

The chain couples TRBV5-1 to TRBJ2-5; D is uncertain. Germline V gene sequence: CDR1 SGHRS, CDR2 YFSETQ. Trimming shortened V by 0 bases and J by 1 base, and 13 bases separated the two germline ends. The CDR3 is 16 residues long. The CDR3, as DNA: TGCGCCAGCAGCTTGGGGGCTAGTCGGGCCCAAGAGACCCAGTACTTC. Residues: CASSLGASRAQETQYF.

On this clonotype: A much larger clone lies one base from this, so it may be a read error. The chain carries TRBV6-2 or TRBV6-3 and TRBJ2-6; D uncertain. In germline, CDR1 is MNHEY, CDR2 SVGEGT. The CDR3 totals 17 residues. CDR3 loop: CAGSSGLSRTGANVLTF. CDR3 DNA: TGTGCCGGCAGTTCCGGGTTAAGTAGGACCGGGGCCAACGTCCTGACTTTC.

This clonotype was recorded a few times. The CDR3 protein is CASRLTGVGSQPQHF. The CDR3 bases are TGTGCCAGCAGGCTAACAGGGGTAGGGAGTCAGCCCCAGCATTTT. The chain recombines TRBV27 with TRBJ1-5; TRBD1 matches 7 bases. Germline CDR1 is MNHEY and CDR2 is SMNVEV (reference sequence). The CDR3 sequence is 15 residues long. The V and J ends lost 6 bases and 6 bases, in that order; junction bases with no gene match: 11.

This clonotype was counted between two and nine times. CDR3 sequence reads: CAISEFGRETQYF. The CDR3, as DNA: TGTGCCATCAGTGAGTTCGGGCGCGAGACCCAGTACTTC. The chain recombines TRBV10-3 with TRBJ2-5, with D uncertain. Deletions cut 1 base from V and 5 bases from J, with 8 bases between. The length of the CDR3 is 13 residues. Germline V gives CDR1 ENHRY, CDR2 SYGVKD.

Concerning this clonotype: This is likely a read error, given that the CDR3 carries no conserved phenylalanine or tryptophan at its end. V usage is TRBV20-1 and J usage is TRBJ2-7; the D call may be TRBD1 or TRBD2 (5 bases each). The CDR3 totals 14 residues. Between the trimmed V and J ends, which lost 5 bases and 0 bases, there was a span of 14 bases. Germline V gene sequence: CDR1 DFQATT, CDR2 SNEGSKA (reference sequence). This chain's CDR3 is CSAYRDPSSYEQYY. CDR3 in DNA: TGCAGTGCTTACCGGGACCCAAGCTCCTACGAGCAGTACTAC.

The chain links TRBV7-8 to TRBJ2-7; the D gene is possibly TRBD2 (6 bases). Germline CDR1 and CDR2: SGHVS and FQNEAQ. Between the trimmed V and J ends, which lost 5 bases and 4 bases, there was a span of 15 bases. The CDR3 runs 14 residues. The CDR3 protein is CASSPGRRGYEQYF. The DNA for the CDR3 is TGTGCCAGCAGCCCTGGGCGGCGGGGTTACGAGCAGTACTTC.

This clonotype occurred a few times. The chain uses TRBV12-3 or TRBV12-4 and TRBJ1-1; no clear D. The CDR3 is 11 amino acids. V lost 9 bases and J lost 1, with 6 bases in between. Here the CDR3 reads CASNRNTEAFF. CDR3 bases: TGTGCCAGTAACAGGAACACTGAAGCTTTCTTT.

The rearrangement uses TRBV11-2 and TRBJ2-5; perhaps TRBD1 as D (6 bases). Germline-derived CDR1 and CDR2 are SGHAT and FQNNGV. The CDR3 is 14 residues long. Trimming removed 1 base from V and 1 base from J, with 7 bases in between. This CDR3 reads CASSLGDTQETQYF. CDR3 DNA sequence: TGTGCCAGCAGCTTAGGGGACACCCAAGAGACCCAGTACTTC.

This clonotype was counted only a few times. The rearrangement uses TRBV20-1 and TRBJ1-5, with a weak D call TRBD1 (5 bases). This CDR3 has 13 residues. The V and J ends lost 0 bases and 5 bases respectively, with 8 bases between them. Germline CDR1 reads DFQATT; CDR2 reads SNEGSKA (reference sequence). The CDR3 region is CSAREQDHQPQHF. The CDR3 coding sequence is TGCAGTGCTAGAGAACAGGACCATCAGCCCCAGCATTTT.

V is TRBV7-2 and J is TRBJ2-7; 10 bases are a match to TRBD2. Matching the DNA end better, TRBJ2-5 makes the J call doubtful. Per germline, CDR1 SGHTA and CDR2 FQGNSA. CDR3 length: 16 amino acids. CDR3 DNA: TGTGCCAGCAGCTTTAGCGGGAGGACCACTCAAGAGACCCAGTACTTC. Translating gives CASSFSGRTTQETQYF.

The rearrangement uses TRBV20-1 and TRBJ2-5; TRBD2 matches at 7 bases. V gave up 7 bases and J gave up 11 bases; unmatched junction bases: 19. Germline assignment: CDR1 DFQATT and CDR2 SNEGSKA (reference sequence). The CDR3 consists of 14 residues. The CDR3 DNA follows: TGCAGTGTCTCGTTAAGCGGGACCGCGTGGGAGCAGTACTTC. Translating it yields CSVSLSGTAWEQYF.

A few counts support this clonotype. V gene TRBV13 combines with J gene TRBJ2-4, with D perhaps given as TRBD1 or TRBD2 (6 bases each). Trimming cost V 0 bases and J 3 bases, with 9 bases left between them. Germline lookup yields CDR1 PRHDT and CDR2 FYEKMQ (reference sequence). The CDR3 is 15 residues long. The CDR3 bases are TGTGCCAGCAGCTTAGGAGGGGGGCGCAAAAACATTCAGTACTTC. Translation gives CASSLGGGRKNIQYF.

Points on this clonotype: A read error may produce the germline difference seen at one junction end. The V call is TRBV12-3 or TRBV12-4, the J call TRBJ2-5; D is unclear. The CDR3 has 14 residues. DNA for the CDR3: TGTGCCAGCAGTTTCAGGATTAACCAAGAGACCCAGCACTTC. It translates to CASSFRINQETQHF.

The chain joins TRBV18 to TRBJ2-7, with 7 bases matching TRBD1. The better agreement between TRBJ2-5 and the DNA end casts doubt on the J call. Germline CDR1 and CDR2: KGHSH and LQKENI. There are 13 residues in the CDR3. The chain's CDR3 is CASSDRAKETQYF. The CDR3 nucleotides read TGTGCCAGCTCAGACAGGGCCAAGGAGACCCAGTACTTC.

The CDR3 DNA reads TGTGCCAGCAGTACTACAGGGCGTGCTAATGAAAAACTGTTTTTT. Encoded protein: CASSTTGRANEKLFF. The chain links TRBV28 to TRBJ1-4, with D possibly matching TRBD1 (6 bases). Germline lookup yields CDR1 MDHEN and CDR2 SYDVKM. The CDR3 has 15 amino acids. Trimming stripped 5 bases from V and 3 bases from J, with 13 bases between.